This entry lists 2 T cell receptor beta chains sequenced from one sample in a study of beta chain features in type 1 diabetes. Every isolated RNA sample was fully reverse transcribed, so sequencing captured expressed TCRB transcripts. The assay was immunoSEQ multiplex PCR, and TCRdb's table has in-frame clones only and misses some. This sample has approximately 15,000 clones, with approximately 45% found just once. Material for sequencing was stem cell memory CD4+ T cells from blood. These receptors originate from a woman between 40 and 55 years old in good health.

Only one count was recorded for this clone. V and J are TRBV9 and TRBJ2-7; TRBD2 might be the D (6 bases). Germline lookup yields CDR1 SGDLS and CDR2 YYNGEE. This CDR3 comprises 14 residues. Trimming left V 3 bases short and J 6 bases short, with 16 bases between. The chain's CDR3 is CASSAGLAAVEQYF. As DNA, the CDR3 is TGTGCCAGCAGCGCGGGACTGGCTGCTGTCGAGCAGTACTTC.

Within the sample, this clone is medium-sized. The chain recombines TRBV18 with TRBJ1-2, with TRBD1 matching over 12 bases. V lost 6 bases and J lost 3; bases outside the gene matches: 5. CDR3 length: 15 amino acids. Germline loops: CDR1 KGHSH, CDR2 LQKENI. CDR3: CASSSGTGGDYGYTF. In nucleotides, the CDR3 is TGTGCCAGCTCCTCCGGGACAGGGGGCGACTATGGCTACACCTTC. The whole variable domain, filled in from reference TRBV18 and TRBJ1-2, reads NAGVMQNPRHLVRRRGQEARLRCSPMKGHSHVYWYRQLPEEGLKFMVYLQKENIIDESGMPKERFSAEFPKEGPSILRIQQVVRGDSAAYFCASSSGTGGDYGYTFGSGTRLTVV.